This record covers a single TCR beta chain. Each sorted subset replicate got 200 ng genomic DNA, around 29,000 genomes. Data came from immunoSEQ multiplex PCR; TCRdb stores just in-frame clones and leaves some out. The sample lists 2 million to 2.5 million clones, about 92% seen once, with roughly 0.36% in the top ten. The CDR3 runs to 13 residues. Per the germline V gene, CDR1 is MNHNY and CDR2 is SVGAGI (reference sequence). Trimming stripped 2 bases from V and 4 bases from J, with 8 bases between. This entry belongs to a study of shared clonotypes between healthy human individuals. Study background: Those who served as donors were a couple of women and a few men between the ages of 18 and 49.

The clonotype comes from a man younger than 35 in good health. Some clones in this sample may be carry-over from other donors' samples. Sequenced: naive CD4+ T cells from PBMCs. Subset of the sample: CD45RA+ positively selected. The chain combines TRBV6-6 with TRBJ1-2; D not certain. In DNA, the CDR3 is TGTGCCAGCAGTTACGGCAGGAGCTATGGCTACACCTTC. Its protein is CASSYGRSYGYTF.